The text below deals with one T cell receptor (beta chain). The source of the sample is a study of tumor-infiltrating lymphocytes in oesophageal squamous cell carcinoma. TCRdb processed the PCR reads anew with MiXCR; each CDR3 protein has one entry. The sample lists 7,500 to 9,500 distinct CDR3 sequences, 66% occurring once. In germline, CDR1 is SGHTA, CDR2 FQGNSA. This CDR3 spans 17 amino acids. The receptor was isolated from a female donor with esophageal squamous cell carcinoma. The material sequenced was esophageal tumor tissue. The chain is built from TRBV7-2 and TRBJ2-7, with unresolved D. The DNA end favors TRBJ2-4, so the J call may be wrong. The CDR3 sequence is CASSSQHTNSGRNIQYF. Written as DNA, the CDR3 is TGTGCCAGCAGCTCCCAACATACCAACTCAGGTCGCAACATTCAGTACTTC.